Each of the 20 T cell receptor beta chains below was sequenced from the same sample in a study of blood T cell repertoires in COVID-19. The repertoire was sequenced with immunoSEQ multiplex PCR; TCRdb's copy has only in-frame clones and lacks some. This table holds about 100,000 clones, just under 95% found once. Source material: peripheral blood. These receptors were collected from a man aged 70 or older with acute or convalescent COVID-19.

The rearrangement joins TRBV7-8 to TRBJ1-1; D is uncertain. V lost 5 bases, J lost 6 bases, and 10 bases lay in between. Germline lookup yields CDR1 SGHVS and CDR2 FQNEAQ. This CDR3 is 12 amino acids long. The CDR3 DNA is TGTGCCAGCAGCCCATTCATCCCTGAAGCTTTCTTT. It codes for CASSPFIPEAFF.

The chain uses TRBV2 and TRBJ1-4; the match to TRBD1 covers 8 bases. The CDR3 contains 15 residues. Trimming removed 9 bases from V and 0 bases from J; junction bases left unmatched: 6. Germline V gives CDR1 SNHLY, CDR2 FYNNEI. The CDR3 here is CASTQGAATNEKLFF. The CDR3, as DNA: TGTGCCAGTACCCAGGGGGCAGCAACTAATGAAAAACTGTTTTTT.

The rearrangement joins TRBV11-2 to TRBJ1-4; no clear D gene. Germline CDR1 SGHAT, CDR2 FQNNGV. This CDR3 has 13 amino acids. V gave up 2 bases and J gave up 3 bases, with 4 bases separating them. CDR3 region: CASSLPPNEKLFF. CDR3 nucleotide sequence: TGTGCCAGCAGCTTACCTCCTAATGAAAAACTGTTTTTT. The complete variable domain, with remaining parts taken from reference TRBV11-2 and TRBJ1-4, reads EAGVAQSPRYKIIEKRQSVAFWCNPISGHATLYWYQQILGQGPKLLIQFQNNGVVDDSQLPKDRFSAERLKGVDSTLKIQPAKLEDSAVYLCASSLPPNEKLFFGSGTQLSVL.

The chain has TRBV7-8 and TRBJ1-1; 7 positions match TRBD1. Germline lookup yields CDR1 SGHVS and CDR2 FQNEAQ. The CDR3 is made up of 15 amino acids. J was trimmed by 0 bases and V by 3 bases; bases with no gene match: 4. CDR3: CASSFRDRLNTEAFF. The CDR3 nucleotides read TGTGCCAGCAGCTTCCGGGACAGACTGAACACTGAAGCTTTCTTT.

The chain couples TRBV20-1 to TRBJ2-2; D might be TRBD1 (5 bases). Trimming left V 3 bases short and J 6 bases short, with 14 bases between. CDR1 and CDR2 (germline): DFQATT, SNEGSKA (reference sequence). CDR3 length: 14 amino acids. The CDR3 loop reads CSASPREGSGELFF. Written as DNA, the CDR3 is TGCAGTGCTAGTCCCAGGGAAGGGTCCGGGGAGCTGTTTTTT.

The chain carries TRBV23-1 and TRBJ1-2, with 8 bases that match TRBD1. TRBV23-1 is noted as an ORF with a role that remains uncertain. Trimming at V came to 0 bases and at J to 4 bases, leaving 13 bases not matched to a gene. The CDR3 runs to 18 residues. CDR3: CASSQSNGGTGLGYGYTF. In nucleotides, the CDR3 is TGCGCCAGCAGTCAATCAAACGGCGGGACAGGCCTAGGCTATGGCTACACCTTC.

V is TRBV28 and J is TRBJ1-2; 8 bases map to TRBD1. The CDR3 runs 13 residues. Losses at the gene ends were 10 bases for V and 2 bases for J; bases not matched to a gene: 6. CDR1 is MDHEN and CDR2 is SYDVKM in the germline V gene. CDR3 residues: CATRTGLNYGYTF. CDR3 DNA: TGTGCCACCCGGACAGGGTTGAACTATGGCTACACCTTC.

The DNA of the CDR3 is TGTGCCAGCAGTCCACAGGCCAACGTCCTGACTTTC. Encoded protein: CASSPQANVLTF. The rearrangement links TRBV6-2 or TRBV6-3 to TRBJ2-6; D unresolved. Trimming left V 5 bases short and J 6 bases short, with 5 bases between. Germline V gene data show CDR1 as MNHEY and CDR2 as SVGEGT. CDR3 length: 12 residues.

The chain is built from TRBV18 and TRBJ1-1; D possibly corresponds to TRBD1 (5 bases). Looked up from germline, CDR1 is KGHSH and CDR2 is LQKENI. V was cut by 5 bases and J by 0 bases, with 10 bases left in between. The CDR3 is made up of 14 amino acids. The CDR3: CASSTGIMNTEAFF. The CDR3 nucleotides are TGTGCCAGCTCAACAGGTATCATGAACACTGAAGCTTTCTTT.

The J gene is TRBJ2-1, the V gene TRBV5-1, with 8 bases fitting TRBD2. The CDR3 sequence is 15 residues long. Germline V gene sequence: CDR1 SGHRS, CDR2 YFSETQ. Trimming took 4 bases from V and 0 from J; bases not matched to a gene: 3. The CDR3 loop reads CASSPGTSSYNEQFF. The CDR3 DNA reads TGCGCCAGCAGCCCAGGGACTAGCTCCTACAATGAGCAGTTCTTC.

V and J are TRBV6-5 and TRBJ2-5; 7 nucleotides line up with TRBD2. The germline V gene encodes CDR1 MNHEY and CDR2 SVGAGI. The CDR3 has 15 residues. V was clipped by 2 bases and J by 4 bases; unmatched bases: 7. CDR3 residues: CASSYEGGRGETQYF. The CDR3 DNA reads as TGTGCCAGCAGTTACGAGGGAGGGCGGGGAGAGACCCAGTACTTC.

The chain's CDR3 is CASRVSYGYTF. CDR3 DNA: TGTGCCAGCAGGGTCTCCTATGGCTACACCTTC. The chain links TRBV19 to TRBJ1-2, with a weak D call TRBD1 (5 bases). CDR1 and CDR2 from the germline V gene are LNHDA and SQIVND (reference sequence). Deletions cut 9 bases from V and 4 bases from J, with 9 bases between. This CDR3 has 11 amino acids.

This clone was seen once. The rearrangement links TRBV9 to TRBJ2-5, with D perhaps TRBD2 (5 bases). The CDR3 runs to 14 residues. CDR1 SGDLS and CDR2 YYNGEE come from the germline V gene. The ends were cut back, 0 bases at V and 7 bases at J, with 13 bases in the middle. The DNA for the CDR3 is TGTGCCAGCAGCGTAGAGCCTAGCCGGGGGACCCAGTACTTC. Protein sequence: CASSVEPSRGTQYF.

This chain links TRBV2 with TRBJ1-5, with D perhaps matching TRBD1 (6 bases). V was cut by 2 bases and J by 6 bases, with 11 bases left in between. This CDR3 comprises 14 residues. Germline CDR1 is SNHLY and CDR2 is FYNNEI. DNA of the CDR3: TGTGCCAGCAGTGAAAGGGGGGGGAGTCAGCCCCAGCATTTT. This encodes CASSERGGSQPQHF.

The DNA of the CDR3 is TGTGCCTGGAGTGTAAAAATCAGATTTGCAACTAATGAAAAACTGTTTTTT. This gives the protein CAWSVKIRFATNEKLFF. J is TRBJ1-4 and V is TRBV30; D is ambiguous. The CDR3 has 17 amino acids. Trimming left V 0 bases short and J 0 bases short, with 14 bases between. From germline, CDR1 is GTSNPN and CDR2 SVGIG (reference sequence).

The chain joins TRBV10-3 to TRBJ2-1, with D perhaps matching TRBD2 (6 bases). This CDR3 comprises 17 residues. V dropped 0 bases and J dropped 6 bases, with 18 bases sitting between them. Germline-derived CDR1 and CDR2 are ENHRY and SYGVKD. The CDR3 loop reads CAISESFWNGRLNEQFF. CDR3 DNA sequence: TGTGCCATCAGTGAGTCGTTCTGGAACGGGAGACTCAATGAGCAGTTCTTC.

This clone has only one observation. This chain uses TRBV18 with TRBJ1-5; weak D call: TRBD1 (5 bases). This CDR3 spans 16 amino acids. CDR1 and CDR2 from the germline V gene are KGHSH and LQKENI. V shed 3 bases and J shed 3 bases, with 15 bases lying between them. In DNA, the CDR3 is TGTGCCAGCTCACCTCGGTCGGGGGTCGCCAATCAGCCCCAGCATTTT. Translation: CASSPRSGVANQPQHF.

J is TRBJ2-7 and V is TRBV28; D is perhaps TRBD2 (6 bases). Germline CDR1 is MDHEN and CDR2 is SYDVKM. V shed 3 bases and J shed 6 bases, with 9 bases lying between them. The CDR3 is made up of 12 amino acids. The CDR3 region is CASSLAGSEQYF. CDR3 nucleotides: TGTGCCAGCAGTTTGGCGGGAAGCGAGCAGTACTTC.

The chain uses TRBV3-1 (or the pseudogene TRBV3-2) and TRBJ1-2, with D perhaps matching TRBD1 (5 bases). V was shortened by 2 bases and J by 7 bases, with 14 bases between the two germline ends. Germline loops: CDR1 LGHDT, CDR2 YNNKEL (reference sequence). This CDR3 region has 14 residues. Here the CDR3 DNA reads TGTGCCAGCAGCCAAAAGGGGTTTCAGGGTGGCTACACCTTC. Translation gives CASSQKGFQGGYTF.

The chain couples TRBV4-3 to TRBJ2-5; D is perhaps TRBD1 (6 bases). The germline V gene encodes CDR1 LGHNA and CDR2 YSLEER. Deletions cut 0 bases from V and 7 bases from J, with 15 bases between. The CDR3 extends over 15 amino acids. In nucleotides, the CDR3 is TGCGCCAGCAGCCAAGATCCTGGACAGTTGGGGACCCAGTACTTC. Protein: CASSQDPGQLGTQYF.